These T cell receptor beta chains were read from a single sample in a study of blood T cell repertoires in COVID-19. The method was immunoSEQ multiplex PCR; TCRdb's version includes in-frame clones alone and lacks a portion of them. The table lists about 120,000 clones, 82% of them singletons. Sequences were obtained from peripheral blood. The receptors here all came from a human donor in a cohort sampled during active COVID-19. Each CDR3 is given with its conserved first and last residue. D genes are given only for firm matches. For some rows the clone size is stated as once, few or many, or as a class when expanded; others skip it.

- | 16 | TRBD2 | TRBJ2-7 | TRBV6-6 | CASSTLLGGEDYEQYF | TGTGCCAGCAGTACTTTGTTGGGAGGGGAGGACTACGAGCAGTACTTC
few | 12 | - | TRBJ2-7 | TRBV2 | CASSYRVGEQYF | TGTGCCAGCAGTTACAGGGTGGGGGAGCAGTACTTC
- | 14 | - | TRBJ1-1 | TRBV19 | CASSITGPNTEAFF | TGTGCCAGTAGTATCACAGGGCCGAACACTGAAGCTTTCTTT
few | 15 | - | TRBJ1-6 | TRBV5-1 | CASSLSTGPGSPLHF | TGCGCCAGCAGCTTGTCAACAGGCCCTGGTTCACCCCTCCACTTT
- | 13 | - | TRBJ1-1 | TRBV5-1 | CASSPGKSTEAFF | TGCGCCAGCAGCCCGGGGAAGAGCACTGAAGCTTTCTTT
- | 14 | - | TRBJ1-6 | TRBV5-1 | CASTPGGGNSPLHF | TGCGCCAGCACTCCCGGGGGGGGGAATTCACCCCTCCACTTT
- | 14 | TRBD2 | TRBJ2-5 | TRBV20-1 | CSAGGTSYEETQYF | TGCAGTGCTGGTGGGACTAGCTACGAAGAGACCCAGTACTTC
- | 13 | - | TRBJ1-5 | TRBV10-3 | CATVGGDHQPQHF | TGTGCCACCGTTGGGGGGGATCATCAGCCCCAGCATTTT
- | 17 | TRBD2 | TRBJ2-3 | TRBV20-1 | CSASAPRASGGADTQYF | TGCAGTGCTAGTGCCCCCCGGGCTAGCGGGGGAGCAGATACGCAGTATTTT
few | 13 | - | TRBJ1-2 | TRBV19 | CASSPEGISGYTF | TGTGCCAGTAGCCCAGAGGGTATTAGTGGCTACACCTTC